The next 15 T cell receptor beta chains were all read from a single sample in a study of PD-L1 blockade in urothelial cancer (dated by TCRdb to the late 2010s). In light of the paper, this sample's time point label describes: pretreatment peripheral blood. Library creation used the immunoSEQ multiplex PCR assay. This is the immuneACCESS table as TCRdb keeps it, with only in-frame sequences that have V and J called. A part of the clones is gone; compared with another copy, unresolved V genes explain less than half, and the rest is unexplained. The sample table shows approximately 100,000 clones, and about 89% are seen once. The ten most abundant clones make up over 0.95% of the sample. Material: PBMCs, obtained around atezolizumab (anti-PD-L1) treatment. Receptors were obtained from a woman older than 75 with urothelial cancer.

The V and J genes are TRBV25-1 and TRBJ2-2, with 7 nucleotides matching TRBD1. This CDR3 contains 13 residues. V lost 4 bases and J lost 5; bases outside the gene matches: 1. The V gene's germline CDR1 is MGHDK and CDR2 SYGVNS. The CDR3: CASSGQGTGELFF. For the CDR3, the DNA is TGTGCCAGCAGTGGACAGGGAACCGGGGAGCTGTTTTTT.

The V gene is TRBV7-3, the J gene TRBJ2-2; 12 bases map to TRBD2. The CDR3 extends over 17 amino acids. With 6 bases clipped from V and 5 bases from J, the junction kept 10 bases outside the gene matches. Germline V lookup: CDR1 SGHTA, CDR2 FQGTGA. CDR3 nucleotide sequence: TGTGCCAGCAGACCATCTAGGACTAGCGGGACAACCGGGGAGCTGTTTTTT. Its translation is CASRPSRTSGTTGELFF.

The CDR3 region has the DNA TGTGCCAGCAGCGTCGACAGGGGGCTAACAGATACGCAGTATTTT. Protein product: CASSVDRGLTDTQYF. The chain has TRBV7-8 and TRBJ2-3, with TRBD1 matching over 10 bases. V lost 5 bases, J lost 3 bases, and 5 bases stayed unmatched. CDR3 length: 15 residues. Per germline, CDR1 SGHVS and CDR2 FQNEAQ. Drawing the rest from reference TRBV7-8 and TRBJ2-3, the complete variable domain is GAGVSQSPRYKVAKRGQDVALRCDPISGHVSLFWYQQALGQGPEFLTYFQNEAQLDKSGLPSDRFFAERPEGSVSTLKIQRTQQEDSAVYLCASSVDRGLTDTQYFGPGTRLTVL.

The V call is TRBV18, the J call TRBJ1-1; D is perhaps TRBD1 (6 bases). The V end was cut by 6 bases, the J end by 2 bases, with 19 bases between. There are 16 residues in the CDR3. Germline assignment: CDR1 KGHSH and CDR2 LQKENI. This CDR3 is CASSPNDSGGNTEAFF. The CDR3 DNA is TGTGCCAGCTCCCCCAATGACAGTGGGGGCAACACTGAAGCTTTCTTT.

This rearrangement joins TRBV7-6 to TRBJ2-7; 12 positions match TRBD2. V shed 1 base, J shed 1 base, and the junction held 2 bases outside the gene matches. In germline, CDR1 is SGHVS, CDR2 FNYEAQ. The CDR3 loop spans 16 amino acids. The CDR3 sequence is CASSLEGTSGSYEQYF. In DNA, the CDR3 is TGTGCCAGCAGCTTAGAGGGGACTAGCGGGTCCTACGAGCAGTACTTC.

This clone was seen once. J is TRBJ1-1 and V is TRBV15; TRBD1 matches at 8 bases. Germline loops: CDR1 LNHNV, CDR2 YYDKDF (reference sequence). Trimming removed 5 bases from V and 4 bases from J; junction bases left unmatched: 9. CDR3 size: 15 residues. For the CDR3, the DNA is TGTGCCACCAGCGTCGGTCCCAGGGGGCGCACTGAAGCTTTCTTT. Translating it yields CATSVGPRGRTEAFF.

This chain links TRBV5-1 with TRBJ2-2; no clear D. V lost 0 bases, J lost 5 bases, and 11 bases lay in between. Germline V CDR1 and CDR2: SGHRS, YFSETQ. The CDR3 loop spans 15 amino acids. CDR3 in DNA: TGCGCCAGCAGCTTGGATAGTCTAGATACCGGGGAGCTGTTTTTT. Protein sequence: CASSLDSLDTGELFF.

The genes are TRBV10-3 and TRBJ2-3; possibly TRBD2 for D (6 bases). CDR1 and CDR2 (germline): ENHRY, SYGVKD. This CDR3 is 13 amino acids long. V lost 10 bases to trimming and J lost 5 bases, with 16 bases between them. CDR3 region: CATRDSGGDTQYF. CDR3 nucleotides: TGTGCCACTCGGGACTCGGGTGGAGATACGCAGTATTTT.

The CDR3 nucleotides are TGTGCCAGCAGCTTGGTGGGGAGACTAGCGAGTGGCAATGAGCAGTTCTTC. This gives the protein CASSLVGRLASGNEQFF. The J gene is TRBJ2-1, the V gene TRBV5-4; 8 bases match TRBD2. V lost 0 bases to trimming and J lost 6 bases; unmatched junction nucleotides: 11. This CDR3 spans 17 amino acids. From germline, CDR1 is SGHNT and CDR2 YYREEE (reference sequence).

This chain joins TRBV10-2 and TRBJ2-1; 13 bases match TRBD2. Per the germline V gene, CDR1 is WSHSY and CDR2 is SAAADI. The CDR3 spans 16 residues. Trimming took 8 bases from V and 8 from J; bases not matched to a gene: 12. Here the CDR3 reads CASRILLAGGRHEQFF. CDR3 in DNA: TGCGCCAGCCGAATTTTACTAGCGGGAGGGCGCCATGAGCAGTTCTTC.

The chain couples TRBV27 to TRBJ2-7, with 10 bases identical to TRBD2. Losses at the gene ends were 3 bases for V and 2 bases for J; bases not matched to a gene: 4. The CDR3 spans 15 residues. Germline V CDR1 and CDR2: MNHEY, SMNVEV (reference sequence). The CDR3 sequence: CASSFSGTSAYEQYF. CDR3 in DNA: TGTGCCAGCAGTTTCTCCGGGACTAGCGCCTACGAGCAGTACTTC.

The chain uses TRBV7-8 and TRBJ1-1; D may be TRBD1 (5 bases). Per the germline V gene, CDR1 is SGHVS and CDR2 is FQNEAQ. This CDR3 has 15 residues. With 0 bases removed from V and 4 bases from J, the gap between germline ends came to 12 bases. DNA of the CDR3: TGTGCCAGCAGCTTAGCCGGGGGAACCGCCACTGAAGCTTTCTTT. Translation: CASSLAGGTATEAFF.

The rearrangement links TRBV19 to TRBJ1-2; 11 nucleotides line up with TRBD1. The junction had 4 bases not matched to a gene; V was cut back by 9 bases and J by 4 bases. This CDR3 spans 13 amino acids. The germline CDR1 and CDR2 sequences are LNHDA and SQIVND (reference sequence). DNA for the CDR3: TGTGCCAGCCGGGACAGGGGGACCTATGGCTACACCTTC. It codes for CASRDRGTYGYTF.

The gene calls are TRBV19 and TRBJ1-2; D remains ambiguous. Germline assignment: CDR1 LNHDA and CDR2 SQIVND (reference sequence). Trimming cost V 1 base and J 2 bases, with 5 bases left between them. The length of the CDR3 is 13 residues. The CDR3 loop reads CASSIGRNYGYTF. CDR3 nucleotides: TGTGCCAGTAGTATAGGGCGGAACTATGGCTACACCTTC. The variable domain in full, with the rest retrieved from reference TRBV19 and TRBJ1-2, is DGGITQSPKYLFRKEGQNVTLSCEQNLNHDAMYWYRQDPGQGLRLIYYSQIVNDFQKGDIAEGYSVSREKKESFPLTVTSAQKNPTAFYLCASSIGRNYGYTFGSGTRLTVV.

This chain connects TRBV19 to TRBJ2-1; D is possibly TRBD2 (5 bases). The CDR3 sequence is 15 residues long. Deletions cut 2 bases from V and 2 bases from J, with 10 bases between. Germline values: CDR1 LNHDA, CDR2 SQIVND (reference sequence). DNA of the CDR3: TGTGCCAGTAGTATAACGGGAAATGCCTACAATGAGCAGTTCTTC. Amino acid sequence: CASSITGNAYNEQFF.